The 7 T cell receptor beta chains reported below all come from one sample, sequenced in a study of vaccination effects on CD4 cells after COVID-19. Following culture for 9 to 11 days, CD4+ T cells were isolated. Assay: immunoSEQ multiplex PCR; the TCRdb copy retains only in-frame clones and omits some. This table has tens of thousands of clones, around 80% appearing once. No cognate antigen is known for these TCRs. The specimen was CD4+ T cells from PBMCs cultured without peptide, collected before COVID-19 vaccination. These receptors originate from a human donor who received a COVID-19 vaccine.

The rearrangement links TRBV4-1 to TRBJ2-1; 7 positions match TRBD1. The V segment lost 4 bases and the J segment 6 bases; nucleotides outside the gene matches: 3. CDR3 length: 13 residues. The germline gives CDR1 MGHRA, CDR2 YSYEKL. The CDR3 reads CASSRAGGNEQFF. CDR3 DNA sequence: TGCGCCAGCAGCCGGGCAGGGGGCAATGAGCAGTTCTTC.

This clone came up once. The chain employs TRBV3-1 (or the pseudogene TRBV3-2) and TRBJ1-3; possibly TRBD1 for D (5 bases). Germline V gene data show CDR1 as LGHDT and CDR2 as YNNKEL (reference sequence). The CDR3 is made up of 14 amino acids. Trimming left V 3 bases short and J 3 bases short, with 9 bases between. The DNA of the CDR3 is TGTGCCAGCAGCCAGGGGCCAGGTGGAAACACCATATATTTT. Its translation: CASSQGPGGNTIYF.

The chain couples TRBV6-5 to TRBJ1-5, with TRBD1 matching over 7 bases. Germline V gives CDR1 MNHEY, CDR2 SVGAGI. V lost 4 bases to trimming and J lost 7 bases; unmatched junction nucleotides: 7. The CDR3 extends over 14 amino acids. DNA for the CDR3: TGTGCCAGCAGTTTAGACAGGGCATCCCAGCCCCAGCATTTT. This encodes CASSLDRASQPQHF.

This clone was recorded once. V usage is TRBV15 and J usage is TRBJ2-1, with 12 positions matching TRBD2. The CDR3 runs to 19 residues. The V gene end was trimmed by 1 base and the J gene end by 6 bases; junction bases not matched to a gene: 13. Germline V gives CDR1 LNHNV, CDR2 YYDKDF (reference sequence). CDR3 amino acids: CATSRVTSGGRMEGNEQFF. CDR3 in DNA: TGTGCCACCAGCAGAGTCACTAGCGGGGGGCGAATGGAGGGCAATGAGCAGTTCTTC. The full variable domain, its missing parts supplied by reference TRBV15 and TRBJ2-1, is DAMVIQNPRYQVTQFGKPVTLSCSQTLNHNVMYWYQQKSSQAPKLLFHYYDKDFNNEADTPDNFQSRRPNTSFCFLDIRSPGLGDTAMYLCATSRVTSGGRMEGNEQFFGPGTRLTVL.

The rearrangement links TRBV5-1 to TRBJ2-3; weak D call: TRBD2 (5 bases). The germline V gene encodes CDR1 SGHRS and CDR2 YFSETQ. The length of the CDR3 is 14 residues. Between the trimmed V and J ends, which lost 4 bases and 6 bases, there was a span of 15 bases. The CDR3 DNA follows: TGCGCCAGCAGCCCCGGACTGGGTGGGGATACGCAGTATTTT. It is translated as CASSPGLGGDTQYF.

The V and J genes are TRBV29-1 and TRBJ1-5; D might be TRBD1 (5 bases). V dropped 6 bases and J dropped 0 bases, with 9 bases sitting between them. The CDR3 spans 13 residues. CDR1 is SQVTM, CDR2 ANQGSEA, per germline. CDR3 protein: CSVEDNSNQPQHF. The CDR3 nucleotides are TGCAGCGTCGAGGACAATAGCAATCAGCCCCAGCATTTT.

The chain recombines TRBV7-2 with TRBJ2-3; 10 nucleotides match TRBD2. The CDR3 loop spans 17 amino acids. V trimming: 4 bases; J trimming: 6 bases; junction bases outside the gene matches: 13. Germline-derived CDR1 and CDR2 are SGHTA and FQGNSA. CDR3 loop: CASSSGGASGGTDTQYF. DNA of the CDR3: TGTGCCAGCAGCTCGGGGGGGGCTAGCGGGGGAACGGATACGCAGTATTTT. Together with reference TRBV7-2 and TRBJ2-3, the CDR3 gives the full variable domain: GAGVSQSPSNKVTEKGKDVELRCDPISGHTALYWYRQSLGQGLEFLIYFQGNSAPDKSGLPSDRFSAERTGGSVSTLTIQRTQQEDSAVYLCASSSGGASGGTDTQYFGPGTRLTVL.